This TCR beta chain was captured by sequencing in a study of blood T cell repertoires in COVID-19. About the research overall: Researchers got acute and convalescent COVID-19 samples from the United States, Italy and Spain. Nucleic acid was either cDNA or gDNA, and it came from T cells, B-cell-depleted T cells, or PBMCs.

Seattle patients were enrolled during active infection and followed longitudinally. Authors' processing steps: Estimated nucleated cell counts came from reference gene primer amplification. Sequenced by immunoSEQ multiplex PCR; TCRdb stores in-frame clones only, minus some. The V and J calls and clone size were taken over from that table, and D and trimming were inferred from the DNA. This table holds over 85,000 clones, roughly 84% found once. In germline, CDR1 is SGHTA, CDR2 FQGTGA. Losses at the gene ends were 5 bases for V and 5 bases for J; bases not matched to a gene: 6. The CDR3 length is 15 residues.

The gene calls are TRBV7-3 and TRBJ2-5; 12 positions match TRBD2. The sequencing input was peripheral blood. This clonotype originated in an elderly woman with COVID-19, enrolled during active disease. CDR3 nucleotide sequence: TGTGCCAGCAGCACTCTAGCGGGGGGGCCTGAGACCCAGTACTTC. As protein: CASSTLAGGPETQYF.